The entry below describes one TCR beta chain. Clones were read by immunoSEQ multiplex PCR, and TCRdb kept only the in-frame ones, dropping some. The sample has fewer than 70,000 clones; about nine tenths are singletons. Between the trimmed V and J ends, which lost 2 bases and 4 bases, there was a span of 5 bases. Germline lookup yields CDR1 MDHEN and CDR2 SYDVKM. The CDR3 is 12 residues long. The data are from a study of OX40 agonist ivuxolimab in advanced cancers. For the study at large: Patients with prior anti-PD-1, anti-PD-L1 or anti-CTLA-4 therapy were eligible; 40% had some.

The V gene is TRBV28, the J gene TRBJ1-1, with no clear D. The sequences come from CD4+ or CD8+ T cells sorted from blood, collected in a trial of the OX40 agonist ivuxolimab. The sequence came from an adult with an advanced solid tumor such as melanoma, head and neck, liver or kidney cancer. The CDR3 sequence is CASSLMGTEAFF. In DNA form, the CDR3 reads TGTGCCAGCAGTTTAATGGGCACTGAAGCTTTCTTT.